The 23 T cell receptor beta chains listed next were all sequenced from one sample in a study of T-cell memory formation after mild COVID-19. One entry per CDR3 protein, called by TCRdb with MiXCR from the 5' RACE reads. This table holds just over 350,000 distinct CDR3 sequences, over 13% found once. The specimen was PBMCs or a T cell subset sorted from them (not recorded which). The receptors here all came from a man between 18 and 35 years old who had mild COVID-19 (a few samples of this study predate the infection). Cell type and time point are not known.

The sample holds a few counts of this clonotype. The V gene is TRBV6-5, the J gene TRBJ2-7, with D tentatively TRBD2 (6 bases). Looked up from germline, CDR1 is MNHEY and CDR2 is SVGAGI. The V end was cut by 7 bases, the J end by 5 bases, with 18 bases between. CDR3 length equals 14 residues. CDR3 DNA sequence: TGTGCCAGCAAGATCCCCGGCGGGATTGACGAGCAGTACGTC. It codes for CASKIPGGIDEQYV.

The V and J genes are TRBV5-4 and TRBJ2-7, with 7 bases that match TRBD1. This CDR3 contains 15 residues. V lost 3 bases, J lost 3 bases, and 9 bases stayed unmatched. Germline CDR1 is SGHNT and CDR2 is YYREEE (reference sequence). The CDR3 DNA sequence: TGTGCCAGCAGCTGGACACCCGGACAGGTCTACGAGCAGTACGTC. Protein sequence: CASSWTPGQVYEQYV.

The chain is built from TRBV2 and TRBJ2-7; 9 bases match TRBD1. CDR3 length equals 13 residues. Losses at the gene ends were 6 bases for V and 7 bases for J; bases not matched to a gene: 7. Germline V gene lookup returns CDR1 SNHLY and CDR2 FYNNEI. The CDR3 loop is CASSPQGAREQYV. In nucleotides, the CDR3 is TGTGCCAGCAGCCCACAGGGGGCGCGGGAGCAGTACGTC.

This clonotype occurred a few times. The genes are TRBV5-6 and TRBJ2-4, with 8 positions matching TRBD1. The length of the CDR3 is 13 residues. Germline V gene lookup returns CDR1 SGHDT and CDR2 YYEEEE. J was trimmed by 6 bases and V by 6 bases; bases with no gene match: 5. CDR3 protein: CASNDRGGNIQYF. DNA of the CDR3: TGTGCCAGCAACGACAGGGGAGGAAACATTCAGTACTTC. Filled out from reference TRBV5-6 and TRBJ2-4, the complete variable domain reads DAGVTQSPTHLIKTRGQQVTLRCSPKSGHDTVSWYQQALGQGPQFIFQYYEEEERQRGNFPDRFSGHQFPNYSSELNVNALLLGDSALYLCASNDRGGNIQYFGAGTRLSVL.

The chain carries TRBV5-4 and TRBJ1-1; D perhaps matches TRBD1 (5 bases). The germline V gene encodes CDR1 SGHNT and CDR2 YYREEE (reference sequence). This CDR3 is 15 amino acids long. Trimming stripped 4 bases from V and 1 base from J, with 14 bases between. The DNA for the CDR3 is TGTGCCAGCAGCCGCGTCGGGGGAGCGAACACTGAAGCTTTCTTT. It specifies CASSRVGGANTEAFF.

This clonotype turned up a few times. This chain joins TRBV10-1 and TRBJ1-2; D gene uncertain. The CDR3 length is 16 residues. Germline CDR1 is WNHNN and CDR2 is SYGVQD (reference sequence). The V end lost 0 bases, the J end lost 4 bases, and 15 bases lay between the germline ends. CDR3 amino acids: CASSESRGLGFYGYTF. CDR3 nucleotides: TGCGCCAGCAGTGAGTCGAGAGGGCTGGGATTCTATGGCTACACCTTC.

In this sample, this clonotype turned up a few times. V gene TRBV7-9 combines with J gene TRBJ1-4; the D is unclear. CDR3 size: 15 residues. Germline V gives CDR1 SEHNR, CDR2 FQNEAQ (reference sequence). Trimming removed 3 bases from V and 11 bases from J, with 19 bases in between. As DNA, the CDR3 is TGTGCCAGCAGCTTTACGGCAGGAAAAACAGAGAAACTGTTTTTT. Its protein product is CASSFTAGKTEKLFF. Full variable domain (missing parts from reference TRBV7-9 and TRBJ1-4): DTGVSQNPRHKITKRGQNVTFRCDPISEHNRLYWYRQTLGQGPEFLTYFQNEAQLEKSRLLSDRFSAERPKGSFSTLEIQRTEQGDSAMYLCASSFTAGKTEKLFFGSGTQLSVL.

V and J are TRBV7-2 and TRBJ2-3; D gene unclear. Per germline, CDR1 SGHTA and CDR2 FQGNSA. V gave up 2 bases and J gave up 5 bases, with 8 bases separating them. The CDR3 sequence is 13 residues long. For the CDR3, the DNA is TGTGCCAGCAGCTTAAGGCCCGGAGATACGCAGTATTTT. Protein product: CASSLRPGDTQYF. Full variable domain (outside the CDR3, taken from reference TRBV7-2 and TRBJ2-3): GAGVSQSPSNKVTEKGKDVELRCDPISGHTALYWYRQSLGQGLEFLIYFQGNSAPDKSGLPSDRFSAERTGGSVSTLTIQRTQQEDSAVYLCASSLRPGDTQYFGPGTRLTVL.

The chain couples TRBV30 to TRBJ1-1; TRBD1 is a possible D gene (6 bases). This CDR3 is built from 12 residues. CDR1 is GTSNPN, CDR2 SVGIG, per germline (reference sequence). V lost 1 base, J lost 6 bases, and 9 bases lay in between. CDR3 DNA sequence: TGTGCCTGGAGTGAGCAGGGGTCTGAAGCTTTCTTT. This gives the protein CAWSEQGSEAFF.

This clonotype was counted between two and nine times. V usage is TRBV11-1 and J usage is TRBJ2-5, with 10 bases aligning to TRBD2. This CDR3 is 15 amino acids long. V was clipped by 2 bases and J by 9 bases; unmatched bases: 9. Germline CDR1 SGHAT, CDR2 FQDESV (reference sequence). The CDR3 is CASSLQAGGPEAQYF. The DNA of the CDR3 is TGTGCCAGCAGCTTACAAGCGGGGGGGCCGGAGGCCCAGTACTTC.

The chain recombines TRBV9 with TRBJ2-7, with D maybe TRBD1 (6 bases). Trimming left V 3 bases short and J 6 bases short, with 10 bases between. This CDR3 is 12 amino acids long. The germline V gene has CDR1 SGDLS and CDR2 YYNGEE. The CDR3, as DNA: TGTGCCAGCAGCGGGCCCAGGGGCGAGCAGTACTTC. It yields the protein CASSGPRGEQYF.

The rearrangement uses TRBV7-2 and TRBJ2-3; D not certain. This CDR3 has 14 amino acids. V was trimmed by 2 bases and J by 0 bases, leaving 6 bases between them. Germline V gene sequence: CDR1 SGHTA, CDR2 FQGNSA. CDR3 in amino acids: CASSLTVSTDTQYF. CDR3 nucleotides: TGTGCCAGCAGCTTAACAGTTAGCACAGATACGCAGTATTTT.

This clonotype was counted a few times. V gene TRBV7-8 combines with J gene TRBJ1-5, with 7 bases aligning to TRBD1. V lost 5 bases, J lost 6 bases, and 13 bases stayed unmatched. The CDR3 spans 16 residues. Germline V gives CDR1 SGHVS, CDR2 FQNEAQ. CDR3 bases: TGTGCCAGCAGCGCCCTGACAGGGAATCTCGCTCAGCCCCAGCATTTT. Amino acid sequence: CASSALTGNLAQPQHF.

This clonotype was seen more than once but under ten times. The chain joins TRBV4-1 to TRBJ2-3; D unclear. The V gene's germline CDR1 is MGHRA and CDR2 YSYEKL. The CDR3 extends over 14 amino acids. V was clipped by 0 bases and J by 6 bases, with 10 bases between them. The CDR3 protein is CASSQDSMDDTQYF. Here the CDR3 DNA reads TGCGCCAGCAGCCAAGATAGTATGGACGATACGCAGTATTTT.

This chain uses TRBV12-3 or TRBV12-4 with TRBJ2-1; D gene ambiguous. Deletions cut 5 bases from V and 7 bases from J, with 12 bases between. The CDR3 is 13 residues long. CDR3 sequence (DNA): TGTGCCAGCAGTCTGGCGCTGGGGAATGAGCAGTTCTTC. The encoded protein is CASSLALGNEQFF.

This CDR3 reads CASRLTRDGEQYV. The CDR3 DNA follows: TGTGCCAGCAGACTGACCCGGGACGGGGAGCAGTACGTC. The chain employs TRBV5-4 and TRBJ2-7, with D perhaps assigned TRBD1 or TRBD2 (5 bases each). The germline gives CDR1 SGHNT, CDR2 YYREEE (reference sequence). Trimming stripped 5 bases from V and 7 bases from J, with 16 bases between. The CDR3 extends over 13 amino acids.

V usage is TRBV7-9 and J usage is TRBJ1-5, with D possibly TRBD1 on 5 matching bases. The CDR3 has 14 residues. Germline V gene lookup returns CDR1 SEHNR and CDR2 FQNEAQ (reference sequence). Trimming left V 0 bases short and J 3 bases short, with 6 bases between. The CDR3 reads CASSLAGVNQPQHF. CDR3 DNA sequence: TGTGCCAGCAGCTTAGCGGGGGTCAATCAGCCCCAGCATTTT.

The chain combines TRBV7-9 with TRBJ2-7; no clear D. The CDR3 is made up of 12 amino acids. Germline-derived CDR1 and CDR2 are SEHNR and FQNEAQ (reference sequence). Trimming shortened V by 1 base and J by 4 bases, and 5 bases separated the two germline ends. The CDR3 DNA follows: TGTGCCAGCAGCTTAGTTTTATACGAGCAGTACTTC. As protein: CASSLVLYEQYF. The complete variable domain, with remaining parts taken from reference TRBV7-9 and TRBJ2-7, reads DTGVSQNPRHKITKRGQNVTFRCDPISEHNRLYWYRQTLGQGPEFLTYFQNEAQLEKSRLLSDRFSAERPKGSFSTLEIQRTEQGDSAMYLCASSLVLYEQYFGPGTRLTVT.

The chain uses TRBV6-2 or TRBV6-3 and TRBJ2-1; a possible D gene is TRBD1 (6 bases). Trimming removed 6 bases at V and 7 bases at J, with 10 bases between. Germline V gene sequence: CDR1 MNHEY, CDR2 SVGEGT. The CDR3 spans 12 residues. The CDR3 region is CASSNRVNEQFF. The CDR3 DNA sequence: TGTGCCAGCAGCAACAGGGTGAATGAGCAGTTCTTC.

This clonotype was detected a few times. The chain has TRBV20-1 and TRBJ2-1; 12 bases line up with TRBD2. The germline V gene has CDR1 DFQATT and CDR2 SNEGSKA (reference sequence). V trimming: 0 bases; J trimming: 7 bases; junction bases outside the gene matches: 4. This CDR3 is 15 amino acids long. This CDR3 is CSARDLAGGRNEQFF. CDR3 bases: TGCAGTGCTAGAGATCTAGCGGGGGGGCGGAATGAGCAGTTCTTC.

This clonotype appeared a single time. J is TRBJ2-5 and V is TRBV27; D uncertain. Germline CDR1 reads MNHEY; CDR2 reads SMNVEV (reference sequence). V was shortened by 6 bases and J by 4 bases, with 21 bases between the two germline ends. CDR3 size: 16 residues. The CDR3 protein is CASSELYGRAGETQYF. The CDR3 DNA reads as TGTGCCAGCAGCGAGCTCTACGGACGAGCAGGAGAGACCCAGTACTTC.

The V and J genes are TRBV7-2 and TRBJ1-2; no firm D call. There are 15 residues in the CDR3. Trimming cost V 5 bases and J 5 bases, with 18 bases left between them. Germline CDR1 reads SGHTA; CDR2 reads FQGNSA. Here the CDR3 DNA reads TGTGCCAGCAGCGACTCTACCTGGACGGGGTATGGCTACACCTTC. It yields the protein CASSDSTWTGYGYTF. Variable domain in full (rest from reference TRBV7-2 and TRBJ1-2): GAGVSQSPSNKVTEKGKDVELRCDPISGHTALYWYRQSLGQGLEFLIYFQGNSAPDKSGLPSDRFSAERTGGSVSTLTIQRTQQEDSAVYLCASSDSTWTGYGYTFGSGTRLTVV.

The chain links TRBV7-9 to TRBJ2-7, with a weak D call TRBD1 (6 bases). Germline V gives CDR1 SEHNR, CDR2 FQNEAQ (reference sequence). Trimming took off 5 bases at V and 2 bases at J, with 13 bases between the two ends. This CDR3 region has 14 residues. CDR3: CASSTTGPPYEQYF. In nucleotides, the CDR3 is TGTGCCAGCAGCACCACAGGGCCACCCTACGAGCAGTACTTC.